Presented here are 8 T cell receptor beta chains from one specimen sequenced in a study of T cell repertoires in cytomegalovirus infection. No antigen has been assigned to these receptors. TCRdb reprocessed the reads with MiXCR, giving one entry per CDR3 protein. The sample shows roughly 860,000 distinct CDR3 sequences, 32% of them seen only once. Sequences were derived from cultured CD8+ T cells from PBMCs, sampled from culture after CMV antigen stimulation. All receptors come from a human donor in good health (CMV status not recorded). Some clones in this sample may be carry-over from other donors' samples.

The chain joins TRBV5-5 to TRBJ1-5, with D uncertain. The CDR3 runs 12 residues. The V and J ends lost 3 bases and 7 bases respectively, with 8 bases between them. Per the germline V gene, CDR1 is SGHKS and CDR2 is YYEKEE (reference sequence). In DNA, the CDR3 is TGTGCCAGCAGCTCAGCCCAGCAGCCCCAGCATTTT. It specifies CASSSAQQPQHF.

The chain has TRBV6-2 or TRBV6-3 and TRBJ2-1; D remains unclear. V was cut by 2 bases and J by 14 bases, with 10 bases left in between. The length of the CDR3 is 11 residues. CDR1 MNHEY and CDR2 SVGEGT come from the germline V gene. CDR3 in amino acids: CASSYPGPKFF. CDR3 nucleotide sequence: TGTGCCAGCAGTTACCCGGGCCCGAAGTTCTTC.

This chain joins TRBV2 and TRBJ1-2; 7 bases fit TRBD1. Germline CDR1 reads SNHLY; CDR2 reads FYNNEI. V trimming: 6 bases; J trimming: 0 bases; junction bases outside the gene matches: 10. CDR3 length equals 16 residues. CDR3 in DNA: TGTGCCAGCAGGGAAAGGGGGCGCGTAGCTAACTATGGCTACACCTTC. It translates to CASRERGRVANYGYTF.

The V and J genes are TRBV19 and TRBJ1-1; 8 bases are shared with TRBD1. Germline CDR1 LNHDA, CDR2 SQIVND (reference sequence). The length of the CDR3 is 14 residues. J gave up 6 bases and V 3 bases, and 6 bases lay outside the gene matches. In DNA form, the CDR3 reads TGTGCCAGTAGTATTTACGACAGGGGACCTGAAGCTTTCTTT. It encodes CASSIYDRGPEAFF.

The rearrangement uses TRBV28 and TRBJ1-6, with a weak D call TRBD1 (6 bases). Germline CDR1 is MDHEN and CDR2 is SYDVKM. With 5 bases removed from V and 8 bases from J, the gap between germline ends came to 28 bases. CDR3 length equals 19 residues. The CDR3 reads CASSPKTGGEVRLDSPLHF. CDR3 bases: TGTGCCAGCAGTCCGAAGACAGGTGGCGAAGTAAGGCTGGATTCACCCCTCCACTTT. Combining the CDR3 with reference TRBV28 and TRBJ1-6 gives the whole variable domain DVKVTQSSRYLVKRTGEKVFLECVQDMDHENMFWYRQDPGLGLRLIYFSYDVKMKEKGDIPEGYSVSREKKERFSLILESASTNQTSMYLCASSPKTGGEVRLDSPLHFGNGTRLTVT.

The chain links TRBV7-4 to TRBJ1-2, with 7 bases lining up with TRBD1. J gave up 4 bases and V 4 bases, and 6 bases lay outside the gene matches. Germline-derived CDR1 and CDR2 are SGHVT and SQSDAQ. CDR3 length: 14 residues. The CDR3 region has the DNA TGTGCCAGCAGCTCGGGACAGCCGATCTATGGCTACACCTTC. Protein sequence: CASSSGQPIYGYTF.

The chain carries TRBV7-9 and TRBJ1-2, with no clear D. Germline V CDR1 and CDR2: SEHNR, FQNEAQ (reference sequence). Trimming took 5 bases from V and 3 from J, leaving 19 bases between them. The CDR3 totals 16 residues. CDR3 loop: CASSPTEGDFDYGYTF. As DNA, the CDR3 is TGTGCCAGCAGCCCCACCGAAGGAGATTTCGACTATGGCTACACCTTC.

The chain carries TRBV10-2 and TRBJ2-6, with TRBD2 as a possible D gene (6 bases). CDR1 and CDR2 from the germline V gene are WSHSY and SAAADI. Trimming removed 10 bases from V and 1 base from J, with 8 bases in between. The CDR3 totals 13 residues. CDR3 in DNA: TGCGCCATTGGGACTTCTGGGGCCAACGTCCTGACTTTC. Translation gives CAIGTSGANVLTF.